One and the same sample provided the 32 T cell receptor beta chains below, sequenced in a study of neurological immune-mediated disorders. TCRdb reanalysed the 5' RACE reads using MiXCR and keeps one entry per CDR3 protein. There are around 94,000 distinct CDR3 sequences in the sample; roughly 4% occur only once, and around 6% lies in the top ten. Material for sequencing was PBMCs. These TCRs come from a woman aged 18-30 years with multiple sclerosis.

This clonotype occurred many times. The chain recombines TRBV20-1 with TRBJ2-1; 13 nucleotides agree with TRBD2. This CDR3 is 13 amino acids long. With V trimmed by 4 bases and J by 15 bases, 9 bases remained unmatched. Germline CDR1 is DFQATT and CDR2 is SNEGSKA (reference sequence). The CDR3 region has the DNA TGCAGTGCTACCACAGGACTAGCGGGAGTTTTGTTCTTC. It codes for CSATTGLAGVLFF.

There are many counts of this clonotype. The genes are TRBV29-1 and TRBJ1-1, with no clear D. CDR1 SQVTM and CDR2 ANQGSEA come from the germline V gene. V dropped 5 bases and J dropped 4 bases, with 11 bases sitting between them. The CDR3 length is 12 residues. The CDR3 DNA reads as TGCAGCGTTAGTGTAGTGAGCACTGAAGCTTTCTTT. Encoded protein: CSVSVVSTEAFF.

This clonotype has ten or more counts. The chain links TRBV12-3 or TRBV12-4 to TRBJ1-1; the D gene is possibly TRBD1 (6 bases). Trimming cost V 7 bases and J 3 bases, with 18 bases left between them. The CDR3 runs to 15 residues. CDR3: CASTLEAGADTEAFF. CDR3 DNA: TGTGCCAGCACCCTGGAAGCGGGGGCGGACACTGAAGCTTTCTTT.

Many counts were recorded for this clonotype. The chain couples TRBV25-1 to TRBJ1-2; no clear D. CDR3 length: 12 amino acids. V was cut by 3 bases and J by 3 bases, with 5 bases left in between. The germline V gene encodes CDR1 MGHDK and CDR2 SYGVNS. Here the CDR3 reads CASSEGYYGYTF. DNA of the CDR3: TGTGCCAGCAGTGAGGGATACTATGGCTACACCTTC.

This clonotype was recorded many times. The chain couples TRBV10-3 to TRBJ1-2; 8 positions match TRBD1. Trimming removed 6 bases from V and 0 bases from J; junction bases left unmatched: 0. Germline V gene data show CDR1 as ENHRY and CDR2 as SYGVKD. The CDR3 has 13 residues. CDR3 in DNA: TGTGCCATCAGGGACAGGGCTAACTATGGCTACACCTTC. It encodes CAIRDRANYGYTF.

This clonotype was counted at least ten times. CDR3 sequence: CSALGLAGYSYEQYF. The CDR3 DNA reads as TGCAGTGCCCTCGGACTAGCGGGATACTCCTACGAGCAGTACTTC. The chain recombines TRBV20-1 with TRBJ2-7; 12 bases match TRBD2. The V segment lost 6 bases and the J segment 0 bases; nucleotides outside the gene matches: 6. Per the germline V gene, CDR1 is DFQATT and CDR2 is SNEGSKA (reference sequence). The CDR3 sequence is 15 residues long.

This clonotype was picked up many times. V usage is TRBV10-3 and J usage is TRBJ2-6; unclear D gene. Germline V CDR1 and CDR2: ENHRY, SYGVKD. The CDR3 is 15 residues long. V shed 6 bases and J shed 0 bases, with 9 bases lying between them. The DNA for the CDR3 is TGTGCCATCAGAGAGACGCACTCTGGGGCCAACGTCCTGACTTTC. Its translation: CAIRETHSGANVLTF.

This clonotype was counted between two and nine times. A much larger clone lies one base from this, so it may be a read error. The CDR3 is CASSHTGKRNTEAFF. The CDR3, as DNA: TGTGCCAGCAGCCACACGGGAAAGCGGAACACTGAAGCTTTCTTT. V gene TRBV3-1 combines with J gene TRBJ1-1; D is unresolved. The length of the CDR3 is 15 residues. The germline gives CDR1 LGHDT, CDR2 YNNKEL (reference sequence). Trimming took off 3 bases at V and 1 base at J, with 12 bases between the two ends. The full variable domain, in which reference TRBV3-1 and TRBJ1-1 provide the parts outside the CDR3, is DTAVSQTPKYLVTQMGNDKSIKCEQNLGHDTMYWYKQDSKKFLKIMFSYNNKELIINETVPNRFSPKSPDKAHLNLHINSLELGDSAVYFCASSHTGKRNTEAFFGQGTRLTVV.

This clonotype was recorded at least ten times. The gene calls are TRBV7-2 and TRBJ2-7; tentatively, D is TRBD1 (7 bases). Germline V gene data show CDR1 as SGHTA and CDR2 as FQGNSA. The ends were cut back, 2 bases at V and 6 bases at J, with 14 bases in the middle. The CDR3 totals 14 residues. The CDR3 nucleotides are TGTGCCAGCAGCTTAAGACAGGGAGGCGGCGAGCAGTACTTC. Encoded protein: CASSLRQGGGEQYF.

This clonotype showed up many times. V is TRBV20-1 and J is TRBJ2-7; TRBD2 agrees at 9 bases. Germline V gene lookup returns CDR1 DFQATT and CDR2 SNEGSKA (reference sequence). CDR3 length: 17 amino acids. V dropped 3 bases and J dropped 2; count of bases not matched to a gene: 14. The CDR3, as DNA: TGCAGTGCTAGGGGGGTGCTAGCGGGAACCTGGACCTACGAGCAGTACTTC. Translated, it gives CSARGVLAGTWTYEQYF.

At least ten counts were recorded for this clonotype. This rearrangement joins TRBV12-3 or TRBV12-4 to TRBJ1-3; D not certain. V lost 6 bases to trimming and J lost 9 bases, with 6 bases between them. CDR3 size: 10 residues. In DNA form, the CDR3 reads TGTGCCAGCAGCCGGGGCACCATATATTTT. It is translated as CASSRGTIYF.

The sample holds many counts of this clonotype. This rearrangement joins TRBV12-3 or TRBV12-4 to TRBJ2-7; D is unresolved. V dropped 4 bases and J dropped 3 bases, with 7 bases sitting between them. The CDR3 runs 12 residues. The CDR3 nucleotides read TGTGCCAGCAGTTCCCCATTCTACGAGCAGTACTTC. Encoded protein: CASSSPFYEQYF.

This clonotype occurred many times. The chain links TRBV3-1 to TRBJ2-7; D is uncertain. Trimming shortened V by 3 bases and J by 6 bases, and 12 bases separated the two germline ends. Germline assignment: CDR1 LGHDT and CDR2 YNNKEL (reference sequence). The CDR3 length is 13 residues. The CDR3 DNA is TGTGCCAGCAGCCAGCTGGACGATTCCGAGCAGTACTTC. This translates into CASSQLDDSEQYF.

This clonotype was counted at least ten times. The V and J genes are TRBV20-1 and TRBJ1-5; D is unresolved. Trimming cost V 6 bases and J 5 bases, with 8 bases left between them. This CDR3 region has 11 residues. CDR1 is DFQATT and CDR2 is SNEGSKA in the germline V gene (reference sequence). CDR3 residues: CSAGGYQPQHF. As DNA, the CDR3 is TGCAGTGCAGGCGGATATCAGCCCCAGCATTTT.

This clonotype was seen many times. This chain joins TRBV19 and TRBJ2-6; either TRBD1 or TRBD2 may fit D (5 bases each). Germline CDR1 LNHDA, CDR2 SQIVND (reference sequence). This CDR3 is 16 amino acids long. V shed 7 bases and J shed 0 bases, with 13 bases lying between them. CDR3 bases: TGTGCCAGTATTCGGGACGTTAGCTCTGGGGCCAACGTCCTGACTTTC. It codes for CASIRDVSSGANVLTF.

This clonotype has a count of ten or more. The V call is TRBV15, the J call TRBJ2-1; D gene unclear. CDR3 size: 12 residues. The germline V and J ends were trimmed by 0 bases and 7 bases, with 4 bases remaining between them. Per germline, CDR1 LNHNV and CDR2 YYDKDF (reference sequence). The CDR3 region has the DNA TGTGCCACCAGCAGAGAGGCGAATGAGCAGTTCTTC. Translated, it gives CATSREANEQFF.

This clonotype has only a few counts. A single base separates this from a much larger clone, so it may be a read error. The rearrangement links TRBV29-1 to TRBJ2-3, with D perhaps matching TRBD1 (6 bases). CDR1 and CDR2 from the germline V gene are SQVTM and ANQGSEA. Trimming took 2 bases from V and 4 from J, leaving 7 bases between them. This CDR3 is built from 12 residues. CDR3 sequence: CSVEKGADTQYF. CDR3 bases: TGCAGCGTTGAAAAGGGGGCAGATACGCAGTATTTT.

In this sample, this clonotype turned up many times. The chain joins TRBV5-1 to TRBJ2-1; no reliable D call. The CDR3 consists of 14 residues. V was pared by 1 base and J by 1 base, with 6 bases between. CDR1 and CDR2 (germline): SGHRS, YFSETQ. This CDR3 is CASSLPTSYNEQFF. The CDR3 DNA reads TGCGCCAGCAGCTTGCCTACTTCCTACAATGAGCAGTTCTTC.

In this sample, this clonotype turned up a few times. This may stem from a read error, because a much larger clone lies one nucleotide away. This sequence joins TRBV6-6 and TRBJ1-4; the D is unclear. CDR3 length: 12 residues. The germline V gene encodes CDR1 MNHNY and CDR2 SVGAGI (reference sequence). CDR3 DNA: TGTGACAGCAGCGCGTCGGGTGAAAAACTGTTTTTT. Amino acids: CDSSASGEKLFF.

This clonotype has a count of ten or more. The chain joins TRBV20-1 to TRBJ1-2, with TRBD1 matching 8 bases. V shed 5 bases, J shed 2 bases, and the junction held 10 bases outside the gene matches. The CDR3 length is 15 residues. CDR1 and CDR2 from the germline V gene are DFQATT and SNEGSKA (reference sequence). As DNA, the CDR3 is TGCAGTGCTGCAAACTCCCGGACAGGGAACTATGGCTACACCTTC. Translation gives CSAANSRTGNYGYTF.

This clonotype was observed many times. V and J are TRBV4-3 and TRBJ2-3; 11 nucleotides match TRBD2. The ends lost 0 bases at V and 1 base at J; junction bases unmatched: 6. The CDR3 length is 18 residues. CDR1 is LGHNA, CDR2 YSLEER, per germline. CDR3 amino acids: CASSQDLSGRGGTDTQYF. DNA for the CDR3: TGCGCCAGCAGCCAAGATCTTAGCGGGAGGGGGGGCACAGATACGCAGTATTTT.

In this sample, this clonotype turned up many times. The gene calls are TRBV6-6 and TRBJ1-1, with 9 bases lining up with TRBD1. The germline CDR1 and CDR2 sequences are MNHNY and SVGAGI (reference sequence). The CDR3 has 14 residues. V was clipped by 0 bases and J by 11 bases; unmatched bases: 7. CDR3 sequence (DNA): TGTGCCAGCAGTTACTCGGAGACAGGGGGGCGTGCTTTCTTT. Its translation is CASSYSETGGRAFF.

This clonotype was seen ten or more times. The chain links TRBV6-5 to TRBJ2-7; D is uncertain. There are 12 residues in the CDR3. The ends were cut back, 5 bases at V and 3 bases at J, with 8 bases in the middle. Per germline, CDR1 MNHEY and CDR2 SVGAGI. In nucleotides, the CDR3 is TGTGCCAGCAGTGACGACTTCTACGAGCAGTACTTC. Amino acids: CASSDDFYEQYF.

This clonotype was observed at least ten times. The chain combines TRBV20-1 with TRBJ2-5, with D perhaps being TRBD1 or TRBD2 (5 bases each). Germline loops: CDR1 DFQATT, CDR2 SNEGSKA (reference sequence). With 4 bases removed from V and 5 bases from J, the gap between germline ends came to 14 bases. This CDR3 has 13 amino acids. This CDR3 reads CSATSGPKETQYF. The CDR3 DNA reads TGCAGTGCTACCTCGGGACCCAAGGAGACCCAGTACTTC.

This clonotype has ten or more counts. V usage is TRBV7-7 and J usage is TRBJ1-1; tentative D call: TRBD1 (5 bases). Germline loops: CDR1 SSHAT, CDR2 FNYEAQ (reference sequence). This CDR3 region has 15 residues. V lost 5 bases and J lost 0, with 13 bases in between. The CDR3 DNA reads as TGTGCCAGCAGCCCCCCGGGACCGCTGAACACTGAAGCTTTCTTT. This gives the protein CASSPPGPLNTEAFF.

This clonotype appeared many times. This chain joins TRBV6-2 or TRBV6-3 and TRBJ2-3, with no clear D. Germline V gene lookup returns CDR1 MNHEY and CDR2 SVGEGT. The CDR3 sequence is 14 residues long. V was trimmed by 5 bases and J by 4 bases, leaving 13 bases between them. CDR3 nucleotide sequence: TGTGCCAGCAGTCGACGACCCTTATCAGATACGCAGTATTTT. This codes for CASSRRPLSDTQYF.

Ten or more counts support this clonotype. The chain carries TRBV28 and TRBJ1-2; D is ambiguous. The V end lost 2 bases, the J end lost 4 bases, and 8 bases lay between the germline ends. The CDR3 is made up of 13 amino acids. Germline V gene lookup returns CDR1 MDHEN and CDR2 SYDVKM. CDR3 nucleotides: TGTGCCAGCAGTTTACCGAACATCTATGGCTACACCTTC. Translating gives CASSLPNIYGYTF.

This clonotype has ten or more counts. The chain is built from TRBV9 and TRBJ1-1; TRBD1 matches at 8 bases. This CDR3 is 12 amino acids long. Germline V gene data show CDR1 as SGDLS and CDR2 as YYNGEE. V was pared by 4 bases and J by 8 bases, with 4 bases of the junction left unmatched. CDR3 loop: CASSSRTGEAFF. In DNA, the CDR3 is TGTGCCAGCAGCTCCCGGACAGGGGAAGCTTTCTTT.

This clonotype has at least ten counts. Here the CDR3 DNA reads TGTGCCAGCAGCTTAGAAAGCGGGAAGGTCTACGAGCAGTACTTC. Its translation: CASSLESGKVYEQYF. The chain combines TRBV7-2 with TRBJ2-7, with TRBD2 matching 7 bases. Germline lookup yields CDR1 SGHTA and CDR2 FQGNSA. V shed 1 base and J 3 bases; nucleotides not matched to a gene: 6. This CDR3 is built from 15 residues.

V gene TRBV18 combines with J gene TRBJ2-5; 8 nucleotides match TRBD1. The CDR3 is 15 amino acids. J gave up 5 bases and V 5 bases, and 10 bases lay outside the gene matches. Germline V gene sequence: CDR1 KGHSH, CDR2 LQKENI. The CDR3 is CASSSTPRQGETQYF. The CDR3 nucleotides read TGTGCCAGCTCATCAACCCCTAGACAGGGGGAGACCCAGTACTTC.

This clonotype was observed at least ten times. The rearrangement joins TRBV7-2 to TRBJ2-1; D unclear. The V end was cut by 0 bases, the J end by 6 bases, with 12 bases between. The germline V gene has CDR1 SGHTA and CDR2 FQGNSA. This CDR3 has 15 amino acids. CDR3 residues: CASSLALGSFNEQFF. The DNA for the CDR3 is TGTGCCAGCAGCTTAGCGCTTGGAAGTTTCAATGAGCAGTTCTTC. The whole variable domain, filled in from reference TRBV7-2 and TRBJ2-1, reads GAGVSQSPSNKVTEKGKDVELRCDPISGHTALYWYRQSLGQGLEFLIYFQGNSAPDKSGLPSDRFSAERTGGSVSTLTIQRTQQEDSAVYLCASSLALGSFNEQFFGPGTRLTVL.

This clonotype was picked up many times. This chain uses TRBV2 with TRBJ2-7; D might be TRBD1 (6 bases). The germline gives CDR1 SNHLY, CDR2 FYNNEI. This CDR3 comprises 11 residues. Trimming removed 7 bases at V and 3 bases at J, with 7 bases between. The CDR3 nucleotides are TGTGCCAGCACGGGACACTACGAGCAGTACTTC. This gives the protein CASTGHYEQYF.